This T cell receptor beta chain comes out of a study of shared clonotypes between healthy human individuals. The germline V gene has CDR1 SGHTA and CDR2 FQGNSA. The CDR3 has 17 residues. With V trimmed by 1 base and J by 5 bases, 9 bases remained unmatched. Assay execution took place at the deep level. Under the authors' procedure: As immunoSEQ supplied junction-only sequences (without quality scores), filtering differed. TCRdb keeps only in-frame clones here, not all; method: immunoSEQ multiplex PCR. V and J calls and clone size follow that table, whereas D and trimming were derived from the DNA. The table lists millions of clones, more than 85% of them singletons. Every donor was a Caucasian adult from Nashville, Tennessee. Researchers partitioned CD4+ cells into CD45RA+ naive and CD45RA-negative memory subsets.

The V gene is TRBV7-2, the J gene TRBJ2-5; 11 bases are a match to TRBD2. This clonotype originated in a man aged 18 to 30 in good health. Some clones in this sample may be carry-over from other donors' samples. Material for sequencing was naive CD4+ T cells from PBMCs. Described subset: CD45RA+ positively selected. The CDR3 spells CASSLGLAGGGGETQYF. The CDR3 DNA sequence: TGTGCCAGCAGCTTAGGCCTAGCGGGAGGAGGTGGGGAGACCCAGTACTTC.